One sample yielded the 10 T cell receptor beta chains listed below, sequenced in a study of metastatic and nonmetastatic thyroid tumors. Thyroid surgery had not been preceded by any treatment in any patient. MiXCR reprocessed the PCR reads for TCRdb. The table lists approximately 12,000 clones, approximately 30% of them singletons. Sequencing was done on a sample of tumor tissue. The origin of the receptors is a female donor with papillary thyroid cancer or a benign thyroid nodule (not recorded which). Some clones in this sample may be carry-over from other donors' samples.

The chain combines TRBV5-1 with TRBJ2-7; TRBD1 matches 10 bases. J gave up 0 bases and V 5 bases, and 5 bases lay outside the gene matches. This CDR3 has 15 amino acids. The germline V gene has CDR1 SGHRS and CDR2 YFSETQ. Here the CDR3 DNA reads TGCGCCAGCAGACGGGACAGGGGTACCTCCTACGAGCAGTACTTC. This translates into CASRRDRGTSYEQYF.

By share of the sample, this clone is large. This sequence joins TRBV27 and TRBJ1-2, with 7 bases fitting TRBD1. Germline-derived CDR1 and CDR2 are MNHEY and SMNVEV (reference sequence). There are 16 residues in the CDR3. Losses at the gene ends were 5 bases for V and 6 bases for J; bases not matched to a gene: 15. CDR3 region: CASSDRGQTARNGYTF. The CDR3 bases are TGTGCCAGCAGTGATCGGGGACAGACCGCTAGGAATGGCTACACCTTC.

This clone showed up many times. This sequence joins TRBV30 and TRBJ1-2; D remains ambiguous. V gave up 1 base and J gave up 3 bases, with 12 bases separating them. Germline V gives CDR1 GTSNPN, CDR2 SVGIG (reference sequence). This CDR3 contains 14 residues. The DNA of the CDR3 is TGTGCCTGGAGTGCGACAATGGGCCACTATGGCTACACCTTC. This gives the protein CAWSATMGHYGYTF.

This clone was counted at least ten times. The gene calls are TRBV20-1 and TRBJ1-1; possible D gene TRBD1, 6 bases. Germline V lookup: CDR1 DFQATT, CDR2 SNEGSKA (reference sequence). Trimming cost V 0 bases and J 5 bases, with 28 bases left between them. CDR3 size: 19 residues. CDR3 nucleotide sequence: TGCAGTGCTAGAGATCGCCCTAAAAGACAGGCCGCGGGGAGGACTGAAGCTTTCTTT. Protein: CSARDRPKRQAAGRTEAFF.

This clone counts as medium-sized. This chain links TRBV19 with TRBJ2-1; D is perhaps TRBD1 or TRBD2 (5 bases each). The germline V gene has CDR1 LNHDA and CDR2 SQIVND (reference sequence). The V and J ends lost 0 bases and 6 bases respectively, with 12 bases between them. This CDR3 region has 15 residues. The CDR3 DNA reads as TGTGCCAGTAGTATAGATCTGGGACGGGGCAATGAGCAGTTCTTC. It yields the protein CASSIDLGRGNEQFF.

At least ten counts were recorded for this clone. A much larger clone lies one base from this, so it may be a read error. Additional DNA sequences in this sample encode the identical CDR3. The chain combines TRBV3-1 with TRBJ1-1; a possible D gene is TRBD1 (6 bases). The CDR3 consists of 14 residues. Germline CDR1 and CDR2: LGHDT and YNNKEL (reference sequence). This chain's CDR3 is CASSQEGGGRKAFF. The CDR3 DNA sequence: TGTGCCAGCAGCCAAGAGGGAGGGGGGAGGAAAGCCTTCTTT.

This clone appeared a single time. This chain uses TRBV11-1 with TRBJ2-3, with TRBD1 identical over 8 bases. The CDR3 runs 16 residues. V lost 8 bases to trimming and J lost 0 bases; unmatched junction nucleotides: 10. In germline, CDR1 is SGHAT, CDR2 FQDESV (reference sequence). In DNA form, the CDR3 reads TGTGCCAGCCCCGAACAGGGGGAGGAGAGCACAGATACGCAGTATTTT. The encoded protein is CASPEQGEESTDTQYF. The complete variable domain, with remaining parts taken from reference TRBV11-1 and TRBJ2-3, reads EAEVAQSPRYKITEKSQAVAFWCDPISGHATLYWYRQILGQGPELLVQFQDESVVDDSQLPKDRFSAERLKGVDSTLKIQPAELGDSAMYLCASPEQGEESTDTQYFGPGTRLTVL.

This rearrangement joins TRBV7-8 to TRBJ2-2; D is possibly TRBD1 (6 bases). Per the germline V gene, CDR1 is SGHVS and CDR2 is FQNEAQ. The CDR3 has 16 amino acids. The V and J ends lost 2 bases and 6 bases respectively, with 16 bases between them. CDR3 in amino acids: CASSLWDQGISGELFF. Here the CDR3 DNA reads TGTGCCAGCAGCTTATGGGACCAGGGGATATCCGGGGAGCTGTTTTTT.

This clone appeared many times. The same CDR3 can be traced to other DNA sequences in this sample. CDR3 nucleotide sequence: TGTGCCAGCAGCTTTTCCATTGGAGGGGAGGACGAAAAACTGTTTTTT. Encoded protein: CASSFSIGGEDEKLFF. The chain links TRBV7-9 to TRBJ1-4, with a weak D call TRBD1 (5 bases). Trimming shortened V by 3 bases and J by 8 bases, and 19 bases separated the two germline ends. This CDR3 comprises 16 residues. Germline CDR1 reads SEHNR; CDR2 reads FQNEAQ (reference sequence).

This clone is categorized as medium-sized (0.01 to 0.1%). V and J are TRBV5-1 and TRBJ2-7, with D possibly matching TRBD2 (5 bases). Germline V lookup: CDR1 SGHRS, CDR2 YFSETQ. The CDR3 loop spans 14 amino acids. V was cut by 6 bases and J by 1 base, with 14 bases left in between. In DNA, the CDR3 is TGCGCCAGCACCGAGGGCGGTTGGTCCTACGAGCAGTACTTC. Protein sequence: CASTEGGWSYEQYF.